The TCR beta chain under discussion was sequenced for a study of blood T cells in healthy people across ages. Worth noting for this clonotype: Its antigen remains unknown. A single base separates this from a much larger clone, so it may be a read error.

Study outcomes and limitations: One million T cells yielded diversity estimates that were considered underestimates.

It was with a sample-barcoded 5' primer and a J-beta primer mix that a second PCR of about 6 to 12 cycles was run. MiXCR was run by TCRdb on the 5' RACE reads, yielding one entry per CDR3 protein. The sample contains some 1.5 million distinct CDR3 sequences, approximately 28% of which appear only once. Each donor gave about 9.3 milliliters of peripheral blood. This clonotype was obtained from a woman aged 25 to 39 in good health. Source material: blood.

In DNA, the CDR3 is TGCAGCGCCACAGTGGGACGGTCTAACTATGGCTACACCTTC. Protein: CSATVGRSNYGYTF. This sequence joins TRBV29-1 and TRBJ1-2, with a possible D match to TRBD1 (5 bases). The CDR3 totals 14 residues. The germline V and J ends were trimmed by 7 bases and 0 bases, with 15 bases remaining between them. From germline, CDR1 is SQVTM and CDR2 ANQGSEA. Together with reference TRBV29-1 and TRBJ1-2, the CDR3 gives the full variable domain: SAVISQKPSRDICQRGTSLTIQCQVDSQVTMMFWYRQQPGQSLTLIATANQGSEATYESGFVIDKFPISRPNLTFSTLTVSNMSPEDSSIYLCSATVGRSNYGYTFGSGTRLTVV.